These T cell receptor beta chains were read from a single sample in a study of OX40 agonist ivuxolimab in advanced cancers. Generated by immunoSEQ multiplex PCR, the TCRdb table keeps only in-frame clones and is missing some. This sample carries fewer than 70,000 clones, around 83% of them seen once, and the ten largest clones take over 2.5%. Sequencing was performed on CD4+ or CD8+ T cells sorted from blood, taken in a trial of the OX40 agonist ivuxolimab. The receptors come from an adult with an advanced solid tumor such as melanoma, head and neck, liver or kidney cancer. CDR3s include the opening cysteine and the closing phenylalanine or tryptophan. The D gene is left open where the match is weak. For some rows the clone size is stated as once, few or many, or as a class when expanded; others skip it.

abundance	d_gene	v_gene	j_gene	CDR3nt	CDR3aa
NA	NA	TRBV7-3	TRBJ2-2	TGTGCCAGCAGCTTAGTCCTGGGGACCGGGGAGCTGTTTTTT	CASSLVLGTGELFF
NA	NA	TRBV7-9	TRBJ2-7	TGTGCCAGCAGCTCACAGGGAATCGAGCAGTACTTC	CASSSQGIEQYF
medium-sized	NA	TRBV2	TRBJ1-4	TGTGCCAGCACCAAATCAGGGATTTGGGAAAAACTGTTTTTT	CASTKSGIWEKLFF
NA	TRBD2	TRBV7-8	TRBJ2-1	TGTGCCAGCAGCTTGGGGAGACTAGCGGGGGATCTTCGGTTCTTC	CASSLGRLAGDLRFF
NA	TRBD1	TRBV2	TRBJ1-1	TGTGCCAGCAGTGGACAGGGGCTGACTGAAGCTTTCTTT	CASSGQGLTEAFF
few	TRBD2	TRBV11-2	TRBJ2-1	TGTGCCAGCAGCTTAGATCCTAGCGGGGGATGGCAGTTCTTC	CASSLDPSGGWQFF
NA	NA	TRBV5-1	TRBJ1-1	TGCGCCAGCAGCTTGGGGGTGAACACTGAAGCTTTCTTT	CASSLGVNTEAFF
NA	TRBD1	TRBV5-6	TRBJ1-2	TGTGCCAGCAGCTCCTGGGACAGGGGTCGGAGTGGCTACACCTTC	CASSSWDRGRSGYTF
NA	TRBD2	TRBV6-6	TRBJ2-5	TGTGCCAGCAGTTCCGATCTAGCGGGGGGGCGGGAGACCCAGTACTTC	CASSSDLAGGRETQYF
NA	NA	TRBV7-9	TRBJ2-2	TGTGCCAGCAGTCAGGGCGGGGAGCTGTTTTTT	CASSQGGELFF
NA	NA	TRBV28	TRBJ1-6	TGTGCCAGCAGTCTCTCCGGGGGGTTGGGCTCCTATAATTCACCCCTCCACTTT	CASSLSGGLGSYNSPLHF
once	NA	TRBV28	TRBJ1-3	TGTGCCAGCAGACCGACTGATATACGAAACACCATATATTTT	CASRPTDIRNTIYF
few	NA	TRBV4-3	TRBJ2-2	TGCGCCAGCAGCCCTCCGGACACCGGGGAGCTGTTTTTT	CASSPPDTGELFF
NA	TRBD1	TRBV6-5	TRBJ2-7	TGTGCCACCAGGGGGCCGATAGTCTACGAGCAGTACTTC	CATRGPIVYEQYF
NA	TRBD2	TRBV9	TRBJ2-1	TGTGCCAGCAGCATAACTAGCGGGCTCTACAATGAGCAGTTCTTC	CASSITSGLYNEQFF
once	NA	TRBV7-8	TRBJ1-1	TGTGCCAGCAGCTTACGTACGGTGAACACTGAAGCTTTCTTT	CASSLRTVNTEAFF
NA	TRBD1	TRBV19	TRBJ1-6	TGTGCCAGTAGTATTGTCGGACAGGGGGCTTCACCCCTCCACTTT	CASSIVGQGASPLHF
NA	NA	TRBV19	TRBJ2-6	TGTGCCAGTAGTATACGGGGGAGCTTTTCTGGGGCCAACGTCCTGACTTTC	CASSIRGSFSGANVLTF
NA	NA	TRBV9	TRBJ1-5	TGTGCCAGCAGCCCCTCGGGGGGGGGAACAAATCAGCCCCAGCATTTT	CASSPSGGGTNQPQHF
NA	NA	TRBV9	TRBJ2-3	TGTGCCAGCAGCGTAGCGGGCGGCGATACGCAGTATTTT	CASSVAGGDTQYF
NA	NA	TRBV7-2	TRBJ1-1	TGTGCCAGCAGCTTAGATGGGGATGACCTTGAAGCTTTCTTT	CASSLDGDDLEAFF
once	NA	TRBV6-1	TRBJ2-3	TGTGCCAGCTCCTCAACAAGGGGCGTAGGTACGCAGTATTTT	CASSSTRGVGTQYF
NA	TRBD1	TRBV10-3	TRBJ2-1	TGTGCCATCAACCAGGGACAGGGGGTCGATGAGCAGTTCTTC	CAINQGQGVDEQFF
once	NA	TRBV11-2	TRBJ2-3	TGTGCCAGCAGCTTAGGTCCTATTAGCACAGATACGCAGTATTTT	CASSLGPISTDTQYF
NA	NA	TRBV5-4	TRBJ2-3	TGTGCCAGCAGCTCGCCCCTCGGGACCGAGGGCACAGATACGCAGTATTTT	CASSSPLGTEGTDTQYF
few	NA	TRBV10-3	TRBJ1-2	TGTGCCATCAGTGAGGGACAGCGTTATGGCTACACCTTC	CAISEGQRYGYTF
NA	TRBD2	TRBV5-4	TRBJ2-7	TGTGCCAGCAGCTTGGAGTTAGCGGGCCCCTACGAGCAGTACTTC	CASSLELAGPYEQYF
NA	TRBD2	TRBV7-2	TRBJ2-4	TGTGCCAGCAGCCCCACTAGCGGGGGAAACATTCAGTACTTC	CASSPTSGGNIQYF
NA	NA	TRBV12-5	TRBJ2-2	TGTGCTAGTGGTAGAGGGGCCACCGGGGAGCTGTTTTTT	CASGRGATGELFF
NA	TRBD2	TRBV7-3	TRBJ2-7	TGTGCCAGCAGCTTAACGCTAGCGGGAGGAGGCGAGCAGTACTTC	CASSLTLAGGGEQYF